These T cell receptor beta chains were read from a single sample in a study of T-cell memory formation after mild COVID-19. Using its own MiXCR run on the 5' RACE reads, TCRdb lists one record per CDR3 protein. The sample has under 300,000 distinct CDR3 sequences, around 15% seen once. The specimen sequenced was PBMCs or a T cell subset sorted from them (not recorded which). Receptors originate from a man aged 18 to 30 who had mild COVID-19 (a few samples of this study predate the infection). Cell type and time point are not known. Both conserved end residues are part of each CDR3.

CDR3 protein: CASKDTYQPQHF; V gene: TRBV19; J gene: TRBJ1-5
CDR3 protein: CASSGVTNEKLFF; V gene: TRBV11-2; J gene: TRBJ1-4
CDR3 protein: CASSLGAGGRAEAFF; V gene: TRBV7-2; J gene: TRBJ1-1
CDR3 protein: CASSFLGTETQYF; V gene: TRBV12-3/TRBV12-4; J gene: TRBJ2-5
CDR3 protein: CASSVAAGFTDTQYF; V gene: TRBV9; J gene: TRBJ2-3
CDR3 protein: CASSRQYNQPQHF; V gene: TRBV7-9; J gene: TRBJ1-5
CDR3 protein: CASCGTRETYEQYF; V gene: TRBV2; J gene: TRBJ2-7
CDR3 protein: CASRRQGNTGELFF; V gene: TRBV11-2; J gene: TRBJ2-2
CDR3 protein: CASSSTGWDTGELFF; V gene: TRBV5-6; J gene: TRBJ2-2
CDR3 protein: CASSPRYIDTQYF; V gene: TRBV27; J gene: TRBJ2-3
CDR3 protein: CSVGLNRVSYEQYF; V gene: TRBV29-1; J gene: TRBJ2-7
CDR3 protein: CASSSQDRGDTIYF; V gene: TRBV7-8; J gene: TRBJ1-3
CDR3 protein: CASSQAQGTGIDTQYF; V gene: TRBV4-3; J gene: TRBJ2-3
CDR3 protein: CASSPWGTSTDTQYF; V gene: TRBV12-3/TRBV12-4; J gene: TRBJ2-3
CDR3 protein: CSATTKGTGGYEAFF; V gene: TRBV20-1; J gene: TRBJ1-1
CDR3 protein: CASTRVLGGELFF; V gene: TRBV6-5; J gene: TRBJ2-2
CDR3 protein: CASSVYQETQYF; V gene: TRBV12-3/TRBV12-4; J gene: TRBJ2-5
CDR3 protein: CASSVAGDSNQPQHF; V gene: TRBV9; J gene: TRBJ1-5
CDR3 protein: CASSRGLAGAPEQFF; V gene: TRBV5-4; J gene: TRBJ2-1
CDR3 protein: CASSQETGLGETQYF; V gene: TRBV3-1; J gene: TRBJ2-5
CDR3 protein: CASSPYTGLADEQFF; V gene: TRBV7-2; J gene: TRBJ2-1
CDR3 protein: CSARVAGVPGELFF; V gene: TRBV20-1; J gene: TRBJ2-2
CDR3 protein: CSGQGPGANVLTF; V gene: TRBV29-1; J gene: TRBJ2-6
CDR3 protein: CASSYSGQPYNEQFF; V gene: TRBV6-5; J gene: TRBJ2-1
CDR3 protein: CAWSVKEKLFF; V gene: TRBV30; J gene: TRBJ1-4